This entry features one T cell receptor beta chain sequence. This entry comes from a study of blood T cell repertoires in COVID-19. Study context: The origin of the acute and convalescent COVID-19 samples was the United States, Italy and Spain.

Patients from Seattle were sampled longitudinally, starting during active infection. The V and J ends lost 4 bases and 4 bases, in that order; junction bases with no gene match: 12. This CDR3 is 17 amino acids long. The germline gives CDR1 SGHTS, CDR2 YDEGEE. Assay used: immunoSEQ multiplex PCR; TCRdb lists only in-frame clones, some missing. The sample includes about 480,000 clones, 89% of them seen just once. This chain connects TRBV5-8 to TRBJ1-2; 11 nucleotides align to TRBD1. The sample comprised peripheral blood. The clonotype was recovered from a man in his late teens or twenties with COVID-19, enrolled during active disease. For the CDR3, the DNA is TGTGCCAGCAGCCGGGACAGGGGGACGACTAGAGCCTATGGCTACACCTTC. This sequence encodes CASSRDRGTTRAYGYTF.